This T cell receptor (beta chain) is drawn from a study of regulatory T cells in long-lasting Graves disease. Across the whole study: Positive TSH receptor antibodies alongside over 5 years of antithyroid drugs were what marked Graves' disease as persistent.

A remark on this clonotype: Its cognate antigen is unknown. This clone may be a read error of a much larger clone one base away.

As to time point: persistent/refractory GD, antithyroid drugs over 5 years with positive TRAb. The authors made the TCR library using RNA they extracted from PBMCs. Peripheral blood, nine milliliters of it, was drawn into EDTA tubes. With 8 bases removed from V and 6 bases from J, the gap between germline ends came to 16 bases. CDR1 and CDR2 (germline): MDHEN, SYDVKM. The CDR3 length is 14 residues. Study observations and caveats: Patients with persistent disease showed a bias toward TRBV28, TRBJ1-2 and TRBJ2-5. Those with persistent Graves' had less TCR diversity than newly diagnosed patients.

Combining iRepertoire HTBI primers with Arm-PCR of CDR3 regions, the authors built TCR beta libraries. TCRdb processed the multiplex PCR reads anew with MiXCR; each CDR3 protein has one entry. Altogether roughly 470,000 distinct CDR3 sequences are present, more than 20% being singletons, with the ten largest covering over 7.5%. The chain links TRBV28 to TRBJ2-2; D is perhaps TRBD2 (6 bases). The sequence was collected from a female donor with Graves disease. The sequences come from peripheral blood mononuclear cells (PBMCs), collected when the disease was refractory, from a patient treated with antithyroid drugs. The CDR3 coding sequence is TGTGCCAGCGCCTCACAGCGGGTTCCCGGGGAGCTGTTTTTT. It is translated as CASASQRVPGELFF. Variable domain in full (rest from reference TRBV28 and TRBJ2-2): DVKVTQSSRYLVKRTGEKVFLECVQDMDHENMFWYRQDPGLGLRLIYFSYDVKMKEKGDIPEGYSVSREKKERFSLILESASTNQTSMYLCASASQRVPGELFFGEGSRLTVL.